This T cell receptor beta chain is drawn from a study of cytomegalovirus exposure and HLA in healthy donors. Germline CDR1 is SGHAT and CDR2 is FQNNGV. The length of the CDR3 is 14 residues. V lost 3 bases, J lost 2 bases, and 8 bases lay in between. Primers for the PCR totalled 60 Vbeta and 13 Jbeta. Here immunoSEQ multiplex PCR was the method, and the copy in TCRdb shows in-frame clones only, minus some. The sample lists about 140,000 clones, 80% seen once, with 2% to 2.5% in the top ten. The TCR originated in a man aged 45 to 65 in good health and CMV-seronegative. The rearrangement joins TRBV11-2 to TRBJ1-5, with D unclear. What was sequenced was PBMCs. DNA for the CDR3: TGTGCCAGCAGCTTGGGAGTTGGCAATCAGCCCCAGCATTTT. Translating it yields CASSLGVGNQPQHF.